Listed below are T cell receptor beta chains from one sample, sequenced in a study of blood T cell repertoires in COVID-19. Clones were read by immunoSEQ multiplex PCR, and TCRdb kept only the in-frame ones, dropping some. The repertoire consists of 150,000 to 250,000 clones, with about 85% occurring once and the leading ten covering 2% to 2.5%. The specimen was PBMCs or T cells enriched from blood (not recorded which). These receptors were obtained from a woman aged 25 to 39 who had recovered from COVID-19. The CDR3 runs from the conserved cysteine through the conserved F or W.

v_call cdr3_aa
TRBV7-2 CASSFGLGVTEAFF
TRBV6-5 CASSFTPGQGAYEQFF
TRBV9 CASSGPGEITDTQYF
TRBV4-1 CASSANSLKETQYF
TRBV2 CASSFGRGVDGYTF
TRBV29-1 CSVEAYGLGTDTQYF
TRBV6-4 CASSVTGEGETQYF
TRBV4-2 CASSHRTGTLDGYTF
TRBV21-1 CASSKSTSGGETQYF
TRBV2 CASSEALQASGANVLTF
TRBV11-1 CASSFHTGQRMSWNTF
TRBV3-1/TRBV3-2 CASSQLFRETQYF
TRBV5-6 CASSLYQGTEAFF
TRBV9 CASSVVGGGHGYTF
TRBV4-1 CASSQGGGRTFSGNTIYF
TRBV11-2 CASSRIGGADEQFF
TRBV5-6 CASSLGQRKETQYF
TRBV4-1 CASSQAVAGMGNQPQHF
TRBV7-2 CASSPGLPAF
TRBV6-1 CASSDRTGNEKLFF
TRBV5-1 CASSTGTDYGYTF
TRBV14 CASSRTGTDQPQHF
TRBV5-1 CASSLLGGTEAFF
TRBV7-9 CASTHQPGTEQFF
TRBV19 CASRWDRGPGEAFF
TRBV24-1 CATSDTTGNYGYTF
TRBV4-3 CASSQTGRGNTIYF
TRBV2 CATRPDRGYEQYF
TRBV9 CASSVALSLNNEQFF
TRBV5-4 CASSLTDTQYF
TRBV9 CASSVGGGQGNTEAFF
TRBV5-1 CASSLGQAQETQYF
TRBV9 CASSVDGGGTDTQYF
TRBV11-2 CASSLAEGPVGQETQYF
TRBV7-2 CASSSPRRGQYGYTF